This T cell receptor beta chain was identified in a study of shared clonotypes between healthy human individuals. Whole-study findings and limits: The study found about 5.1% of naive CD4 clonotypes shared across a few donors.

On this clone itself: What it binds is not known. One junction end disagrees with the germline gene, perhaps due to a read error.

CDR1 is LNHDA and CDR2 is SQIVND in the germline V gene (reference sequence). This CDR3 spans 14 amino acids. As processed by the authors: ImmunoSEQ gave junction-only sequences without quality scores, so filtering differed. Sequencing used immunoSEQ multiplex PCR; TCRdb keeps in-frame clones, though not all of them. Clone size and the V and J calls come from that table; the DNA yielded D and trimming. The data show around 2.1 million clones, approximately 94% seen once. The receptor's source is a man between 18 and 35 years old in good health. The J gene is TRBJ2-3, the V gene TRBV19, with 7 bases fitting TRBD2. Material for sequencing was naive CD4+ T cells sorted from blood. Subset denoted: CD45RA+ positively selected. The CDR3 DNA sequence: TGTGCCAGTAGTATGGGACTAACCACATATACGCAGTATTTT. Protein: CASSMGLTTYTQYF.